Reported below is one TCR beta chain. Its antigen is unknown. Profiling relied on immunoSEQ multiplex PCR, and the TCRdb table lists in-frame clones only, not all of them. In the table there are more than 65,000 clones, 93% of which are singletons. This specimen comes from a study of cytomegalovirus exposure and HLA in healthy donors. Germline CDR1 is SGHDT and CDR2 is YYEEEE. The CDR3 has 14 amino acids. The V gene end was trimmed by 0 bases and the J gene end by 6 bases; junction bases not matched to a gene: 6. Findings and limits, study-wide: Associated with cytomegalovirus, according to the listing, were 150 to 200 TCR beta chains.

The sample was PBMCs. The chain links TRBV5-6 to TRBJ2-7; 7 nucleotides match TRBD1. This receptor was taken from a man aged 18 to 30 in good health and CMV-seronegative. In DNA form, the CDR3 reads TGTGCCAGCAGCTTGGAGACAGGGTTGCTCGAGCAGTACTTC. Translated: CASSLETGLLEQYF.